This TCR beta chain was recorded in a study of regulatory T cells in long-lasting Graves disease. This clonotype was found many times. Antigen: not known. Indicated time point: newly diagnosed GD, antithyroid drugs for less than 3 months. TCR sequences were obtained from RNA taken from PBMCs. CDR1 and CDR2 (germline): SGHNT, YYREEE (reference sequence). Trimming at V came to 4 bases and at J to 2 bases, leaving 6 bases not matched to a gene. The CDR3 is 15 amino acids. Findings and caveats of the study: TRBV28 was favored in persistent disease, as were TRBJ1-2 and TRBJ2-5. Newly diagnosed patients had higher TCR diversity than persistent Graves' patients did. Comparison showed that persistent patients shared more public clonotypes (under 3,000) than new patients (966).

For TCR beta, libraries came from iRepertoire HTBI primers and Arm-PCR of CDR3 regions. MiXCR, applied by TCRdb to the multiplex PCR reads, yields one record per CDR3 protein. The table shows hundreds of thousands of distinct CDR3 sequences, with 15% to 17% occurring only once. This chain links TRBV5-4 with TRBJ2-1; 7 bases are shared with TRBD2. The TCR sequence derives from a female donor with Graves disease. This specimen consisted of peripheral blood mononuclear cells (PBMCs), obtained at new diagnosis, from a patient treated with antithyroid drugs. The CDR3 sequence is CASSPPGTTYNEQFF. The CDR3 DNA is TGTGCCAGCAGCCCGCCGGGGACTACCTACAATGAGCAGTTCTTC. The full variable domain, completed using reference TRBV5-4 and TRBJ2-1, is ETGVTQSPTHLIKTRGQQVTLRCSSQSGHNTVSWYQQALGQGPQFIFQYYREEENGRGNFPPRFSGLQFPNYSSELNVNALELDDSALYLCASSPPGTTYNEQFFGPGTRLTVL.